This is a list of T cell receptor beta chains from one sample in a study of vaccination and CD4 T cells after COVID-19. Their antigen targets remain unknown. Each CDR3 protein gets one entry after TCRdb re-called the PCR reads with MiXCR. The sample consists of hundreds of distinct CDR3 sequences, under 14% of them appearing once. The sample was CD4+ T cells from blood, cultured in vitro. The source is a human donor in good health. The CDR3 runs from the conserved cysteine through the conserved F or W. A D gene is named only where the DNA matches it firmly. Size values are once, few and many counts, or a class for expanded clones, and some rows have none.

>TRBJ1-5|TRBV19|medium-sized|NA|15
CASSPPSRGNQPQHF
TGTGCCAGTAGCCCCCCAAGTAGGGGCAATCAGCCCCAGCATTTT
>TRBJ1-5|TRBV19|large|NA|16
CASSRRGIYSNQPQHF
TGTGCCAGTAGCAGAAGGGGGATCTATAGCAATCAGCCCCAGCATTTT
>TRBJ2-2|TRBV12-3/TRBV12-4|NA|TRBD1|16
CAASSYDRGHTGELFF
TGTGCCGCAAGCAGTTATGACAGGGGGCACACCGGGGAGCTGTTTTTT
>TRBJ2-1|TRBV6-2/TRBV6-3|large|NA|14
CASRRREAINEQFF
TGTGCCAGCAGAAGGCGGGAAGCTATCAATGAGCAGTTCTTC
>TRBJ2-3|TRBV9|NA|NA|15
CASSGAGRGADTQYF
TGTGCCAGCAGCGGGGCGGGGCGCGGGGCAGATACGCAGTATTTT
>TRBJ1-1|TRBV2|large|NA|13
CASSATGTTEAFF
TGTGCCAGCAGTGCGACAGGAACCACTGAAGCTTTCTTT
>TRBJ2-3|TRBV5-1|NA|NA|15
CASSPGPSLTDTQYF
TGCGCCAGCAGCCCTGGTCCCAGCCTCACAGATACGCAGTATTTT
>TRBJ1-5|TRBV7-9|large|NA|13
CASSSGEAQPQHF
TGTGCCAGCAGCTCCGGAGAGGCTCAGCCCCAGCATTTT
>TRBJ1-2|TRBV5-6|NA|NA|15
CASSLKSRPNYGYTF
TGTGCCAGCAGCTTGAAGAGCAGGCCTAACTATGGCTACACCTTC
>TRBJ1-6|TRBV18|medium-sized|NA|14
CASSPEGLNSPLHF
TGTGCCAGCTCACCAGAGGGGCTTAATTCACCCCTCCACTTT
>TRBJ2-7|TRBV7-6|NA|NA|13
CASSLARSYEQYF
TGTGCCAGCAGCTTAGCCAGGTCCTACGAGCAGTACTTC
>TRBJ2-7|TRBV6-1|NA|NA|15
CASSGIQEISYEQYF
TGTGCCAGCAGTGGTATACAGGAGATTAGCTACGAGCAGTACTTC
>TRBJ2-5|TRBV12-3/TRBV12-4|NA|TRBD2|20
CASSSRPHFTSGRVQETQYF
TGTGCCAGCAGTTCGCGCCCCCATTTTACTAGCGGGAGGGTTCAAGAGACCCAGTACTTC
>TRBJ1-2|TRBV2|large|TRBD1|14
CASSDGTGFNGYTF
TGTGCCAGCAGTGACGGGACAGGGTTTAATGGCTACACCTTC
>TRBJ1-2|TRBV6-1|large|NA|15
CASSEVMGGDYGYTF
TGTGCCAGCAGTGAAGTGATGGGTGGCGACTATGGCTACACCTTC